The sequence of this T cell receptor beta chain was determined in a study of T cell responses to AZD1222 COVID-19 vaccine. Study-wide results and limits: It should be noted that donors were predominantly white British and more often female, and clonal diversity was possibly underestimated. Targeting of unmutated variant regions was reportedly seen in nearly half of spike-specific TCRs.

Notes on this clone: Its specificity is not known.

This CDR3 is 18 amino acids long. Germline V gives CDR1 SGHTA, CDR2 FQGNSA. V lost 8 bases, J lost 0 bases, and 22 bases lay in between. Data came from immunoSEQ multiplex PCR; TCRdb stores just in-frame clones and leaves some out. The sample contains 150,000 or so clones, 80% to 90% of which appear only once. This receptor was taken from an adult in good health. The specimen comprised peripheral blood, sampled on day 0 of MenACWY control vaccination. The chain uses TRBV7-2 and TRBJ2-2; a possible D gene is TRBD2 (7 bases). Here the CDR3 reads CASPIRDGGPSNTGELFF. CDR3 bases: TGTGCCAGCCCGATTCGTGACGGGGGGCCCTCGAACACCGGGGAGCTGTTTTTT.